This T cell receptor beta chain comes out of a study of OX40 agonist ivuxolimab in advanced cancers. Study conclusions and caveats: The study found among the lowest clonal expansion in partial responders at 0.1-3.0 mg/kg.

As to this clone: Its antigen is not identified.

CDR3 length equals 15 residues. The germline V and J ends were trimmed by 10 bases and 0 bases, with 16 bases remaining between them. CDR1 is WSHSY, CDR2 SAAADI, per germline. This table comes from immunoSEQ multiplex PCR, and its TCRdb copy is limited to in-frame clones, with some not included. The data contain tens of thousands of clones, around 91% of them singletons. This chain joins TRBV10-2 and TRBJ2-1; D perhaps matches TRBD1 (6 bases). This TCR was recovered from an adult with an advanced solid tumor such as melanoma, head and neck, liver or kidney cancer. This specimen was CD4+ or CD8+ T cells sorted from blood, taken in a trial of the OX40 agonist ivuxolimab. CDR3 in amino acids: CAIRQDLSSYNEQFF. CDR3 nucleotide sequence: TGCGCCATACGACAGGACCTGAGCTCCTACAATGAGCAGTTCTTC.